Given below is one T cell receptor (beta chain) in context. Its antigen is unknown. Germline CDR1 and CDR2: GTSNPN and SVGIG (reference sequence). The length of the CDR3 is 15 residues. With 0 bases removed from V and 0 bases from J, the gap between germline ends came to 11 bases. These data belong to a study of cytomegalovirus exposure and HLA in healthy donors. Study results and limitations: Among TCR beta chains of equal frequency, HLA-associated ones were more clonally expanded in a later analysis.

Nominally healthy donors provided the samples, though records likely missed some immune exposures. The PCR contained 60 Vbeta and 13 Jbeta primers. Here immunoSEQ multiplex PCR was the method, and the copy in TCRdb shows in-frame clones only, minus some. The sample holds 130,000 or so clones, about three quarters seen once. This receptor was identified in a man aged 35 to 55 in good health and CMV-seropositive. This rearrangement joins TRBV30 to TRBJ1-1, with a weak D call TRBD1 (5 bases). Sequenced sample: PBMCs. CDR3 in DNA: TGTGCCTGGAGTGTACTCGGGGGTTTGAACACTGAAGCTTTCTTT. Amino acids: CAWSVLGGLNTEAFF.